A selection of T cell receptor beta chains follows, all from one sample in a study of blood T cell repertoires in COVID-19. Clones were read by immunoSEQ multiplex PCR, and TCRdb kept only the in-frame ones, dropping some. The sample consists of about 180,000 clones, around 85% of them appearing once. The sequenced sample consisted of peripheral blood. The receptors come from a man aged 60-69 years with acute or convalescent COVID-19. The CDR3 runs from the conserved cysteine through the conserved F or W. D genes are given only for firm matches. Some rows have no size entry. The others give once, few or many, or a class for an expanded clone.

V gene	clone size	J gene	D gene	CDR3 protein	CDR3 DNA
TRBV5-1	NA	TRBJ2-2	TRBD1	CASSLVGQPNTGELFF	TGCGCCAGCAGCTTGGTGGGACAGCCTAACACCGGGGAGCTGTTTTTT
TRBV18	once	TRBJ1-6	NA	CASSRGVDSPLHF	TGTGCCAGCTCACGCGGAGTAGATTCACCCCTCCACTTT
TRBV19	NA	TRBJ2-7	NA	CASSSGTAWDEQYF	TGTGCCAGTAGTAGCGGGACAGCTTGGGACGAGCAGTACTTC
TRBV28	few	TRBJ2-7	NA	CASSSGSSYEQYF	TGTGCCAGCAGTTCCGGGAGCTCCTACGAGCAGTACTTC
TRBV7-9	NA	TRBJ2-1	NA	CASSKSSSPPHEQFF	TGTGCCAGCAGCAAATCTAGTTCTCCTCCTCATGAGCAGTTCTTC
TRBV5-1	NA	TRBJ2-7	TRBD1	CASSFGTGSYEQYF	TGCGCCAGCAGCTTCGGGACAGGGTCCTACGAGCAGTACTTC
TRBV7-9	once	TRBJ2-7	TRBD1	CASSLEGAGYGGEQYF	TGTGCCAGCAGCTTAGAGGGGGCAGGGTACGGCGGCGAGCAGTACTTC
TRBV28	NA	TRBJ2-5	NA	CASSPRTVFKTQYF	TGTGCCAGCAGTCCCCGGACTGTTTTTAAGACCCAGTACTTC
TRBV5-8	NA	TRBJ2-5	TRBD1	CASSLSSGTGGGTQYF	TGTGCCAGCAGCTTGTCTTCCGGGACAGGCGGCGGGACCCAGTACTTC
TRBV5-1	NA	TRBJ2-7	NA	CASSLPEGTNSYEQYF	TGCGCCAGCAGCCTCCCCGAAGGGACAAATAGCTACGAGCAGTACTTC
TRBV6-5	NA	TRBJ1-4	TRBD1	CASRMTGGNEKLFF	TGTGCCAGCAGGATGACAGGGGGCAATGAAAAACTGTTTTTT